These 15 T cell receptor beta chains came from one sample sequenced in a study of blood T cells in healthy people across ages. Together with a sample-barcoded 5' primer, a J-beta primer mix was included in a second PCR lasting roughly 7 to 11 cycles. TCRdb re-analysed the 5' RACE reads in MiXCR, keeping a single row per CDR3 protein. The sample holds about 970,000 distinct CDR3 sequences, around 54% seen once. The specimen was blood. Receptors originate from a woman aged 55-70 years in good health.

This clonotype was observed at least ten times. The rearrangement joins TRBV3-1 to TRBJ2-1; D call uncertain. The CDR3 covers 13 residues. The V gene's germline CDR1 is LGHDT and CDR2 YNNKEL (reference sequence). V gave up 0 bases and J gave up 5 bases, with 5 bases separating them. In nucleotides, the CDR3 is TGTGCCAGCAGCCAAGAAAATGACAATGAGCAGTTCTTC. The encoded protein is CASSQENDNEQFF.

V is TRBV5-4 and J is TRBJ1-4; 8 bases are a match to TRBD1. Per germline, CDR1 SGHNT and CDR2 YYREEE (reference sequence). The CDR3 is 15 amino acids. The ends lost 3 bases at V and 4 bases at J; junction bases unmatched: 5. The CDR3 sequence is CASSSTGGVNEKLFF. The CDR3 coding sequence is TGTGCCAGCAGCTCCACAGGGGGTGTTAATGAAAAACTGTTTTTT.

The chain joins TRBV4-1 to TRBJ2-7; weak D call: TRBD1 (5 bases). The CDR3 is made up of 15 amino acids. CDR1 and CDR2 from the germline V gene are MGHRA and YSYEKL. V lost 1 base and J 6 bases, leaving 16 bases between the germline ends. The CDR3 nucleotides are TGCGCCAGCAGCCAAGTTAGTAACGGGCAGGGCGAGCAGTACTTC. Protein product: CASSQVSNGQGEQYF.

This clonotype was detected only a few times. This chain joins TRBV21-1 and TRBJ1-6; the D call in the table, TRBD1, was not verified against the DNA. TRBV21-1 is marked as a pseudogene. The CDR3 totals 20 residues. CDR3 DNA sequence: TGTGCCAGCAGCCAAGGTAGGGGACAGAAGAAGAACTCCTATAATTCACCCCTCCACTTT. It specifies CASSQGRGQKKNSYNSPLHF.

This clonotype showed up just a few times. V usage is TRBV15 and J usage is TRBJ2-3; D not certain. Germline V CDR1 and CDR2: LNHNV, YYDKDF (reference sequence). Between the trimmed V and J ends, which lost 0 bases and 8 bases, there was a span of 15 bases. The CDR3 extends over 15 amino acids. Here the CDR3 reads CATSREPDSRPTQYF. The DNA of the CDR3 is TGTGCCACCAGCAGAGAGCCCGATTCTCGGCCTACGCAGTATTTT.

This clonotype was seen a handful of times. The chain employs TRBV25-1 and TRBJ2-3; the match to TRBD1 covers 8 bases. The CDR3 sequence is 15 residues long. Per germline, CDR1 MGHDK and CDR2 SYGVNS. V lost 3 bases and J lost 3; bases outside the gene matches: 5. The CDR3 sequence: CASSEAGGATDTQYF. For the CDR3, the DNA is TGTGCCAGCAGTGAGGCAGGGGGCGCGACAGATACGCAGTATTTT.

The chain has TRBV7-2 and TRBJ2-7, with D unresolved. V was shortened by 0 bases and J by 4 bases, with 10 bases between the two germline ends. CDR1 SGHTA and CDR2 FQGNSA come from the germline V gene. CDR3 length equals 14 residues. CDR3: CASSLAPQIYEQYF. CDR3 DNA sequence: TGTGCCAGCAGCTTAGCGCCCCAGATATACGAGCAGTACTTC.

This sequence joins TRBV28 and TRBJ2-1; possible D gene TRBD2, 6 bases. Germline V CDR1 and CDR2: MDHEN, SYDVKM. Trimming removed 1 base from V and 6 bases from J, with 13 bases in between. This CDR3 is built from 15 residues. The CDR3 sequence: CASSLSSGGINEQFF. The CDR3 DNA follows: TGTGCCAGCAGTTTATCCTCTGGGGGGATCAATGAGCAGTTCTTC.

This chain uses TRBV5-1 with TRBJ2-1; TRBD2 matches at 11 bases. The CDR3 totals 17 residues. Germline lookup yields CDR1 SGHRS and CDR2 YFSETQ. V was pared by 1 base and J by 10 bases, with 13 bases of the junction left unmatched. The CDR3 reads CASSLNPRSGRVGEQFF. CDR3 in DNA: TGCGCCAGCAGCTTGAATCCCCGTAGCGGGAGGGTGGGAGAGCAGTTCTTC.

This clonotype was picked up one time. The chain couples TRBV3-1 to TRBJ1-4; 8 bases agree with TRBD1. J lost 7 bases, V lost 4 bases, and 8 bases had no gene match. The CDR3 consists of 15 residues. The germline gives CDR1 LGHDT, CDR2 YNNKEL (reference sequence). The CDR3 sequence is CASSPGTGLGEKLFF. The CDR3, as DNA: TGTGCCAGCAGCCCAGGGACAGGATTAGGTGAAAAACTGTTTTTT.

The gene calls are TRBV6-2 or TRBV6-3 and TRBJ2-4, with D possibly being TRBD1 (6 bases). The last part of the DNA fits TRBJ2-7 better; the J call may be wrong. The germline V gene encodes CDR1 MNHEY and CDR2 SVGEGT. The CDR3 contains 12 residues. The CDR3 nucleotides are TGTGCCAGCAGTCACAGGGTCCACGAGCAGTACTTC. Encoded protein: CASSHRVHEQYF.

This clonotype has just a few counts. V is TRBV10-2 and J is TRBJ2-7; 8 bases are shared with TRBD2. V was clipped by 3 bases and J by 3 bases; unmatched bases: 4. The CDR3 covers 14 residues. CDR1 and CDR2 (germline): WSHSY, SAAADI. The CDR3 nucleotides read TGCGCCAGCAGTGATCCGGGACTAGACTACGAGCAGTACTTC. Protein product: CASSDPGLDYEQYF.

In its sample, this clonotype was seen a few times. This rearrangement joins TRBV5-5 to TRBJ2-2, with D unresolved. Trimming shortened V by 4 bases and J by 6 bases, and 10 bases separated the two germline ends. The CDR3 has 13 amino acids. Germline CDR1 is SGHKS and CDR2 is YYEKEE (reference sequence). The CDR3 DNA is TGTGCCAGCAGCCGTACGTCCCCCGGGGAGCTGTTTTTT. Translation: CASSRTSPGELFF. Drawing the rest from reference TRBV5-5 and TRBJ2-2, the complete variable domain is DAGVTQSPTHLIKTRGQQVTLRCSPISGHKSVSWYQQVLGQGPQFIFQYYEKEERGRGNFPDRFSARQFPNYSSELNVNALLLGDSALYLCASSRTSPGELFFGEGSRLTVL.

The J gene is TRBJ2-6, the V gene TRBV2; no clear D gene. Trimming took 8 bases from V and 4 from J, leaving 15 bases between them. Looked up from germline, CDR1 is SNHLY and CDR2 is FYNNEI. The CDR3 contains 15 residues. CDR3 sequence (DNA): TGTGCCAGCTCGGAACTCGGCTACGGGGCCAACGTCCTGACTTTC. Translated, it gives CASSELGYGANVLTF. Drawing the rest from reference TRBV2 and TRBJ2-6, the complete variable domain is EPEVTQTPSHQVTQMGQEVILRCVPISNHLYFYWYRQILGQKVEFLVSFYNNEISEKSEIFDDQFSVERPDGSNFTLKIRSTKLEDSAMYFCASSELGYGANVLTFGAGSRLTVL.

This clonotype was seen a few times. CDR3 sequence reads: CASSSSMSSYEQYF. In DNA, the CDR3 is TGTGCCAGCAGCTCCTCTATGAGCTCCTACGAGCAGTACTTC. This chain connects TRBV7-6 to TRBJ2-7; D remains ambiguous. CDR1 and CDR2 (germline): SGHVS, FNYEAQ. This CDR3 region has 14 residues. V was clipped by 4 bases and J by 0 bases, with 10 bases between them.